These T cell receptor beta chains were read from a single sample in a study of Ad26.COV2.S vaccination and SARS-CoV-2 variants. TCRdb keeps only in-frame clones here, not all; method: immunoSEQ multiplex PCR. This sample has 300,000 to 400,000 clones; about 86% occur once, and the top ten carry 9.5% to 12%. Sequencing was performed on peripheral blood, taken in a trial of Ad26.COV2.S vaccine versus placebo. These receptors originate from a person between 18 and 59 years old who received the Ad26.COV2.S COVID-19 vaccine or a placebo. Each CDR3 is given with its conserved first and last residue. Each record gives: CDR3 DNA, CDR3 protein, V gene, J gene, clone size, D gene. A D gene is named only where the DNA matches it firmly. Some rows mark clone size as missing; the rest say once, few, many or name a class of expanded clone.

TGTGCTAGTGGTTTGGACCTAGGAGATACGCAGTATTTT	CASGLDLGDTQYF	TRBV12-5	TRBJ2-3	.	.
TGTGCCAGCAGCTTGGAGCCCCCCGGAACGGTGGGAAACATTCAGTACTTC	CASSLEPPGTVGNIQYF	TRBV5-6	TRBJ2-4	once	.
TGTGCCAGCGAACTAACCTCAGATACGCAGTATTTT	CASELTSDTQYF	TRBV12-3/TRBV12-4	TRBJ2-3	.	.
TGTGCCAGCACCAAGGGGGGGGCCAGCAATCAGCCCCAGCATTTT	CASTKGGASNQPQHF	TRBV6-1	TRBJ1-5	.	.
TGTGCCAGTAGCACCCCGGGACTAGTCGCCGAGCAGTACTTC	CASSTPGLVAEQYF	TRBV19	TRBJ2-7	once	TRBD2
TGTGCCAGCAGTTACCAGGGGTCGTGGGTAGATACGCAGTATTTT	CASSYQGSWVDTQYF	TRBV6-2/TRBV6-3	TRBJ2-3	.	.
TGCGCCAGCAATACGGGCGCCCCGAATCAGCCCCAGCATTTT	CASNTGAPNQPQHF	TRBV10-2	TRBJ1-5	.	.
TGTGCCAGCAGTTCTACTGGCTTCCCAAGCTCCTACAATGAGCAGTTCTTC	CASSSTGFPSSYNEQFF	TRBV27	TRBJ2-1	.	.
TGTGCCAGTAAGACGGGACAGAACACCGGGGAGCTGTTTTTT	CASKTGQNTGELFF	TRBV19	TRBJ2-2	.	.
TGTGCCAGCTCACCAATTCAAATAGAGGGCACTGAAGCTTTCTTT	CASSPIQIEGTEAFF	TRBV18	TRBJ1-1	.	.
TGTGCCAGTACCCACAGGGGCTTGGGTCAGCCCCAGCATTTT	CASTHRGLGQPQHF	TRBV6-6	TRBJ1-5	.	TRBD1
TGTGCCAGCAGTCCATACGACTCCTCCTACAATGAGCAGTTCTTC	CASSPYDSSYNEQFF	TRBV27	TRBJ2-1	.	.
TGTGCCAGTAGACGGGGTCCCCTCTCTGGAAACACCATATATTTT	CASRRGPLSGNTIYF	TRBV19	TRBJ1-3	.	.
TGCGCCAGCAGCTTTGAGTCAGGAGGCTACACCTTC	CASSFESGGYTF	TRBV5-1	TRBJ1-2	.	.
TGTGCAAGTCGCTTATGTTTCCTAGCGGGGGACTACAATGAGCAGTTCTTC	CASRLCFLAGDYNEQFF	TRBV12-2	TRBJ2-1	.	.
TGTGCCAGCTCACCAAGGTGGGGGGGACCCCAAGAGACCCAGTACTTC	CASSPRWGGPQETQYF	TRBV18	TRBJ2-5	.	TRBD2
TGTGCCAGCAGACCTAGCTCTGGGGCCAACGTCCTGACTTTC	CASRPSSGANVLTF	TRBV6-6	TRBJ2-6	.	.
TGTGCCAGCAGCAAAGAAGAGAACCCTAGCACAGATACGCAGTATTTT	CASSKEENPSTDTQYF	TRBV21-1	TRBJ2-3	.	.
TGTGCCAGCAGCTTGGGGACTCGATACAATGAGCAGTTCTTC	CASSLGTRYNEQFF	TRBV5-6	TRBJ2-1	.	.
TGTGCCAGCAGCGCTAGCGGGAGCTCCTACAATGAGCAGTTCTTC	CASSASGSSYNEQFF	TRBV11-1	TRBJ2-1	once	TRBD2
TGTGCCACCAGTGATACTAGCGGGAGGGCACCCGGGGGTACGCAGTATTTT	CATSDTSGRAPGGTQYF	TRBV24-1	TRBJ2-3	.	TRBD2
TGTGCCAGCAGTTCCCAACGGACTAGCGGGAGTGGCAACACCGGGGAGCTGTTTTTT	CASSSQRTSGSGNTGELFF	TRBV28	TRBJ2-2	.	TRBD2
TGTGCCACCAGTGCCCGGCCGGGAGTGGCAGGGGGCCTTGGCGAGCAGTACTTC	CATSARPGVAGGLGEQYF	TRBV24-1	TRBJ2-7	.	TRBD1
TGCGCCAGCAGCCAAGACAGGGGAATTCAGCCCCAGCATTTT	CASSQDRGIQPQHF	TRBV4-3	TRBJ1-5	.	.
TGTGCCATCAGGGTCACAGACCAAATGAACACTGAAGCTTTCTTT	CAIRVTDQMNTEAFF	TRBV10-3	TRBJ1-1	.	.
TGTGCCAGCCGCTCGGGAGGTTTCAGTCAGCCCCAGCATTTT	CASRSGGFSQPQHF	TRBV28	TRBJ1-5	.	.
TGTGCCAGCAGCGAAATAGGACTAGCGGGAGAGACCCAGTACTTC	CASSEIGLAGETQYF	TRBV7-3	TRBJ2-5	.	TRBD2
TGTGCCAGCAGCGCCAGAGGGGGACTAGCGGGGCTGGACGAGCAGTACTTC	CASSARGGLAGLDEQYF	TRBV9	TRBJ2-7	.	TRBD2
TGCGCCAGCAGCCGTGAGGGTTCGTCCTACAATGAGCAGTTCTTC	CASSREGSSYNEQFF	TRBV4-3	TRBJ2-1	.	.
TGCGCCAGCAGCCCACAGGGTTCCTACAATGAGCAGTTCTTC	CASSPQGSYNEQFF	TRBV5-1	TRBJ2-1	.	.
TGTGCTAGTGGTTTGGTAGTAGGACAGGGGGTGAACACTGAAGCTTTCTTT	CASGLVVGQGVNTEAFF	TRBV12-5	TRBJ1-1	.	TRBD1
TGCAGTGCTAGTCCGGGACTGCGAGTATACAATGAGCAGTTCTTC	CSASPGLRVYNEQFF	TRBV20-1	TRBJ2-1	.	.
TGTGCCAGCAGCCAAGGTTTTTACGGGGCCAACGTCCTGACTTTC	CASSQGFYGANVLTF	TRBV4-2	TRBJ2-6	.	.
TGTGCCACCAGCTCTCGGACTAGCGGCATCTACGAGCAGTACTTC	CATSSRTSGIYEQYF	TRBV15	TRBJ2-7	.	TRBD2
TGTGCCAGTAGTTCCCGGGACCTCACCGGGGAGCTGTTTTTT	CASSSRDLTGELFF	TRBV19	TRBJ2-2	.	.
TGTGCCGCCAGCAGTACAGGCTTAGAGACCCAGTACTTC	CAASSTGLETQYF	TRBV28	TRBJ2-5	.	.
TGTGCCAGCAGTCATCGGACTAGCGGGGCTAGCACAGATACGCAGTATTTT	CASSHRTSGASTDTQYF	TRBV6-2/TRBV6-3	TRBJ2-3	.	TRBD2
TGCGCCAGCAGTTGGTCTCGTACAGGGACGTACAATGAGCAGTTCTTC	CASSWSRTGTYNEQFF	TRBV23-1	TRBJ2-1	.	.
TGTGCCAGCAGTTACCCGAGACAGGGGGCGCCGAGTTCATTCTATGGCTACACCTTC	CASSYPRQGAPSSFYGYTF	TRBV6-2/TRBV6-3	TRBJ1-2	.	TRBD1
TGTGCCAGCAATAGAAAAAGAGCGGGCAAGCCCTACGAGCAGTACTTC	CASNRKRAGKPYEQYF	TRBV28	TRBJ2-7	.	.
TGTGCCAGCAGCTTTACTAGCGGCTCCTACAATGAGCAGTTCTTC	CASSFTSGSYNEQFF	TRBV7-2	TRBJ2-1	.	TRBD2
TGTGCCAGCAGTGAAAAGGAAGCAGCTAGCACAGATACGCAGTATTTT	CASSEKEAASTDTQYF	TRBV2	TRBJ2-3	many	.
TGTGCCAGCAGCTTAGTAGGGAATAACTATGGCTACACCTTC	CASSLVGNNYGYTF	TRBV7-9	TRBJ1-2	.	.
TGCGCCAGCAGCCAAGACATCGGCAATCAGCCCCAGCATTTT	CASSQDIGNQPQHF	TRBV4-3	TRBJ1-5	.	.
TGTGCCAGCAGCTTCGACAGGACCGGGGCCAACGTCCTGACTTTC	CASSFDRTGANVLTF	TRBV5-5	TRBJ2-6	.	.
TGTGCCAGCAGTACGGGACTAGCGGGGGCGGGGTTCTTC	CASSTGLAGAGFF	TRBV6-2/TRBV6-3	TRBJ2-1	.	TRBD2
TGTGCCAGCAGCTTCGGGACCTCGTACCAAGAGACCCAGTACTTC	CASSFGTSYQETQYF	TRBV5-4	TRBJ2-5	.	.
TGTGCCAGCAGCCCGGGACAGGCCTATGGCTACACCTTC	CASSPGQAYGYTF	TRBV12-3/TRBV12-4	TRBJ1-2	.	TRBD1
TGTGCCAGCAGCCCCCTAAACAATGAGCAGTTCTTC	CASSPLNNEQFF	TRBV7-9	TRBJ2-1	.	.
TGTGCCAGCAGCCACTCAGGGGGGAGAGGAGGGGATACGCAGTATTTT	CASSHSGGRGGDTQYF	TRBV3-1/TRBV3-2	TRBJ2-3	.	.
TGTGCCAGCAGTTCAGCGGGTCTTCAGGGCTACACCTTC	CASSSAGLQGYTF	TRBV12-3/TRBV12-4	TRBJ1-2	.	.
TGTGCCAGCAGTCCCATGGGATCGGTACAGTTCTTC	CASSPMGSVQFF	TRBV6-2/TRBV6-3	TRBJ2-1	once	.
TGTGCCAGCAGTTCGGGACGAACGACTGAAGCTTTCTTT	CASSSGRTTEAFF	TRBV27	TRBJ1-1	.	.
TGTGCCAGCTCACCGAAGACAGGGACCGTATCGAAGCAGTACTTC	CASSPKTGTVSKQYF	TRBV18	TRBJ2-7	.	TRBD1
TGTGCCAGCAGACCTACAACTATCGGGGGGCAGCCCCAGCATTTT	CASRPTTIGGQPQHF	TRBV28	TRBJ1-5	.	.
TGCAGTGCTAGATACACTGAAGCTTTCTTT	CSARYTEAFF	TRBV20-1	TRBJ1-1	.	.
TGTGCCAGCAGCCTAGCTAGCGGGGGGATCACAGATACGCAGTATTTT	CASSLASGGITDTQYF	TRBV28	TRBJ2-3	once	TRBD2
TGCGCCAGCAGCCAGGAAGGGGGGAGTGAAGCTTTCTTT	CASSQEGGSEAFF	TRBV4-3	TRBJ1-1	many	.
TGCGCCAGCAGTGAGACTGGCGCGAGGGTGGATACGCAGTATTTT	CASSETGARVDTQYF	TRBV10-2	TRBJ2-3	.	.
TGTGCCAGCAGTCTCGGACAGGAAGCCGAAGCTTTCTTT	CASSLGQEAEAFF	TRBV28	TRBJ1-1	.	TRBD1